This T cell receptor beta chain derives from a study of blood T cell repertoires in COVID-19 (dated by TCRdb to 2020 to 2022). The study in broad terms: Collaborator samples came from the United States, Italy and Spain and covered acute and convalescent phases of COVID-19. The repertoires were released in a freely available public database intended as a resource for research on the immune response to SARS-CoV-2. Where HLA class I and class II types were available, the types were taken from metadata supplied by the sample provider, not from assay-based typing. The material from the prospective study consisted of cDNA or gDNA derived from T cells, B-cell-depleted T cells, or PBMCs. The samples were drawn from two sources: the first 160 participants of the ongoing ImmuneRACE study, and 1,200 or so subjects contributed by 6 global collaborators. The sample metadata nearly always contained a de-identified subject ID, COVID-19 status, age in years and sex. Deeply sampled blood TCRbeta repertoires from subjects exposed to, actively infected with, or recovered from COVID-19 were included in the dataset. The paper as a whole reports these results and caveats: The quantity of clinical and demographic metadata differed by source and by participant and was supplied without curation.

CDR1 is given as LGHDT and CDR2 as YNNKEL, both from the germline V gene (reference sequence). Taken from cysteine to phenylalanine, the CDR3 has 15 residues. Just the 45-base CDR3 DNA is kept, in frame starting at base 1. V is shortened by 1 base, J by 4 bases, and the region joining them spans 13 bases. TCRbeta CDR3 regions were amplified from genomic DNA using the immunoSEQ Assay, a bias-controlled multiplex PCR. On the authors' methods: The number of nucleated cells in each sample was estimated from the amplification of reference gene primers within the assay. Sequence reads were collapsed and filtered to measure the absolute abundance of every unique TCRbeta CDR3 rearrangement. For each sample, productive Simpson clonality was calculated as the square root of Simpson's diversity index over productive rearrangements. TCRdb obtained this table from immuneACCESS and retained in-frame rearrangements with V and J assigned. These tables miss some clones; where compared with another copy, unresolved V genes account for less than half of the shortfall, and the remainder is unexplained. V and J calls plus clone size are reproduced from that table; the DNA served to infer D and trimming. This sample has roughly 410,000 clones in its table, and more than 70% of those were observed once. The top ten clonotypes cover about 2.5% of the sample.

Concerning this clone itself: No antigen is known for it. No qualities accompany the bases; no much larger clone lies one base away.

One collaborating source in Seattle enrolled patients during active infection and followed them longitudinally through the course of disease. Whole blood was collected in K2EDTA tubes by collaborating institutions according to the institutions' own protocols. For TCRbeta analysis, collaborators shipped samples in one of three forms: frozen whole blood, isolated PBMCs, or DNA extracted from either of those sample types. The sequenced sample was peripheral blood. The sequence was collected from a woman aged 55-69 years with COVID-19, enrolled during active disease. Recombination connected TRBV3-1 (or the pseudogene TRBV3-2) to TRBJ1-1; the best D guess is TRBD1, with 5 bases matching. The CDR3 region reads CASSQGSGGGTEAFF. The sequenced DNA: TGTGCCAGCAGCCAAGGATCGGGGGGAGGCACTGAAGCTTTCTTT.